Following are 29 T cell receptor beta chains from one sample sequenced in a study of blood T cell repertoires in COVID-19. Measured with immunoSEQ multiplex PCR; TCRdb has only the in-frame clones, and not every one. Among fewer than 350,000 clones listed, 88% were seen once. Material: peripheral blood. Receptors were obtained from a man aged 18-30 years with active or convalescent COVID-19.

The gene calls are TRBV15 and TRBJ2-3, with D perhaps matching TRBD2 (5 bases). The CDR3 contains 12 residues. V was trimmed by 3 bases and J by 4 bases, leaving 5 bases between them. Germline CDR1 reads LNHNV; CDR2 reads YYDKDF (reference sequence). The DNA for the CDR3 is TGTGCCACCAGCAGTAGCGCAGATACGCAGTATTTT. Its protein is CATSSSADTQYF.

This rearrangement joins TRBV29-1 to TRBJ2-5; D gene uncertain. The CDR3 has 12 residues. The germline V gene encodes CDR1 SQVTM and CDR2 ANQGSEA. Trimming removed 7 bases at V and 5 bases at J, with 14 bases between. CDR3 protein: CSGSEVPETQYF. In DNA, the CDR3 is TGCAGCGGCTCCGAGGTCCCTGAGACCCAGTACTTC.

The gene calls are TRBV7-9 and TRBJ2-7, with D possibly TRBD1 on 6 matching bases. CDR1 SEHNR and CDR2 FQNEAQ come from the germline V gene (reference sequence). The V end was cut by 3 bases, the J end by 0 bases, with 12 bases between. The CDR3 contains 15 residues. CDR3 in amino acids: CASSFRDTDSYEQYF. CDR3 coding DNA: TGTGCCAGCAGCTTCCGGGACACCGACTCCTACGAGCAGTACTTC.

The V and J genes are TRBV28 and TRBJ1-2; tentatively, D is TRBD1 (5 bases). CDR1 is MDHEN, CDR2 SYDVKM, per germline. The V gene lost 8 bases and the J gene lost 8 bases, with 21 bases spanning the gap. The CDR3 covers 14 residues. CDR3 sequence (DNA): TGTGCCAGCCTTGGGGGAGGGCTTTACAAAGGCTACACCTTC. This encodes CASLGGGLYKGYTF.

The CDR3 sequence is CASGPTGGGFQPQHF. In DNA, the CDR3 is TGTGCTAGTGGTCCTACAGGGGGCGGCTTTCAGCCCCAGCATTTT. The chain is built from TRBV12-5 and TRBJ1-5; TRBD1 aligns across 9 bases. CDR1 LGHNT and CDR2 FRNRAP come from the germline V gene. J lost 6 bases, V lost 5 bases, and 8 bases had no gene match. This CDR3 region has 15 residues.

The chain carries TRBV7-9 and TRBJ1-2; TRBD1 agrees at 7 bases. Germline values: CDR1 SEHNR, CDR2 FQNEAQ (reference sequence). This CDR3 is built from 15 residues. The V and J ends lost 4 bases and 8 bases, in that order; junction bases with no gene match: 13. CDR3 DNA sequence: TGTGCCAGCAGCTATAACAGGGGACACCCCAACGGCTACACCTTC. This translates into CASSYNRGHPNGYTF.

The gene calls are TRBV9 and TRBJ1-5, with 7 positions matching TRBD1. CDR3 length equals 14 residues. V lost 8 bases to trimming and J lost 2 bases; unmatched junction nucleotides: 7. Germline CDR1 SGDLS, CDR2 YYNGEE. As DNA, the CDR3 is TGTGCCAGGGCAGGGGGAGATGGCAATCAGCCCCAGCATTTT. Residues: CARAGGDGNQPQHF.

V is TRBV10-3 and J is TRBJ2-2, with D hard to call. Germline assignment: CDR1 ENHRY and CDR2 SYGVKD. This CDR3 has 13 amino acids. V lost 2 bases and J lost 3, with 4 bases in between. Here the CDR3 reads CAISEQDTGELFF. DNA of the CDR3: TGTGCCATCAGTGAGCAGGACACCGGGGAGCTGTTTTTT.

The count of this clone is one. The DNA for the CDR3 is TGTGCCAGTAGTATACCCCGGGACAGGGGTAATGAAAAACTGTTTTTT. It yields the protein CASSIPRDRGNEKLFF. The chain carries TRBV19 and TRBJ1-4; 10 bases agree with TRBD1. There are 16 residues in the CDR3. CDR1 is LNHDA, CDR2 SQIVND, per germline (reference sequence). Unmatched junction bases numbered 4, after V lost 2 bases and J lost 4 bases.

This chain connects TRBV19 to TRBJ1-1; the match to TRBD1 covers 12 bases. Trimming removed 6 bases from V and 5 bases from J; junction bases left unmatched: 19. The CDR3 totals 19 residues. The germline CDR1 and CDR2 sequences are LNHDA and SQIVND (reference sequence). As DNA, the CDR3 is TGTGCCAGTAGGCCATATAGGAGTGGGACAGGGGGCGTCCGGACTGAAGCTTTCTTT. It is translated as CASRPYRSGTGGVRTEAFF.

The chain is built from TRBV11-2 and TRBJ1-2, with D uncertain. This CDR3 comprises 13 residues. Germline V gene data show CDR1 as SGHAT and CDR2 as FQNNGV. The ends were cut back, 5 bases at V and 3 bases at J, with 10 bases in the middle. The CDR3 here is CASSPHSDYGYTF. DNA for the CDR3: TGTGCCAGCAGCCCTCACAGTGACTATGGCTACACCTTC. The full variable domain, its missing parts supplied by reference TRBV11-2 and TRBJ1-2, is EAGVAQSPRYKIIEKRQSVAFWCNPISGHATLYWYQQILGQGPKLLIQFQNNGVVDDSQLPKDRFSAERLKGVDSTLKIQPAKLEDSAVYLCASSPHSDYGYTFGSGTRLTVV.

The chain uses TRBV9 and TRBJ2-3; a possible D gene is TRBD2 (6 bases). From germline, CDR1 is SGDLS and CDR2 YYNGEE. This CDR3 spans 15 amino acids. V lost 0 bases and J 3 bases, leaving 11 bases between the germline ends. As DNA, the CDR3 is TGTGCCAGCAGCGTAGTGGAGGGCACGACAGATACGCAGTATTTT. Amino acid sequence: CASSVVEGTTDTQYF.

The J gene is TRBJ1-5, the V gene TRBV10-1; perhaps TRBD1 as D (6 bases). CDR1 is WNHNN and CDR2 is SYGVQD in the germline V gene (reference sequence). V was cut by 2 bases and J by 3 bases, with 14 bases left in between. The CDR3 spans 16 residues. In nucleotides, the CDR3 is TGCGCCAGCAGTGAGCCTTCCGGGACAACCAATCAGCCCCAGCATTTT. Its protein product is CASSEPSGTTNQPQHF.

V usage is TRBV5-4 and J usage is TRBJ1-2; the D is unclear. Trimming cost V 1 base and J 3 bases, with 10 bases left between them. This CDR3 has 14 residues. Germline V gene sequence: CDR1 SGHNT, CDR2 YYREEE (reference sequence). This CDR3 reads CASSLRQAHYGYTF. The CDR3 coding sequence is TGTGCCAGCAGCTTGAGGCAGGCCCACTATGGCTACACCTTC.

V gene TRBV28 combines with J gene TRBJ2-6; TRBD2 aligns across 7 bases. After removal of 6 bases from V and 4 bases from J, the junction contained 6 bases not matched to a gene. The germline V gene has CDR1 MDHEN and CDR2 SYDVKM. CDR3 length equals 15 residues. The CDR3 sequence is CASRTGGTGANVLTF. The CDR3, as DNA: TGTGCCAGCAGGACCGGGGGGACCGGGGCCAACGTCCTGACTTTC.

The chain uses TRBV27 and TRBJ1-4; TRBD1 aligns across 8 bases. The CDR3 sequence is 15 residues long. Germline V lookup: CDR1 MNHEY, CDR2 SMNVEV (reference sequence). V shed 6 bases, J shed 0 bases, and the junction held 3 bases outside the gene matches. DNA of the CDR3: TGTGCCAGCAGGGCACAGGGGGCAACTAATGAAAAACTGTTTTTT. Its protein product is CASRAQGATNEKLFF.

V gene TRBV5-1 combines with J gene TRBJ1-5; TRBD1 matches 7 bases. The junction had 9 bases not matched to a gene; V was cut back by 4 bases and J by 5 bases. CDR1 and CDR2 (germline): SGHRS, YFSETQ. CDR3 size: 15 residues. Here the CDR3 reads CASSRDTGVHQPQHF. The CDR3 DNA follows: TGCGCCAGCAGCCGGGATACAGGGGTGCATCAGCCCCAGCATTTT.

The chain links TRBV2 to TRBJ2-7; unclear D gene. Trimming removed 7 bases from V and 6 bases from J, with 10 bases in between. The CDR3 sequence is 11 residues long. Germline V gene sequence: CDR1 SNHLY, CDR2 FYNNEI. CDR3 nucleotide sequence: TGTGCCAGCACCCTCCGGTCCGAGCAGTACTTC. The encoded protein is CASTLRSEQYF.

The CDR3 spells CASSPQGAPNTEAFF. The DNA for the CDR3 is TGTGCCAGCAGCCCACAGGGGGCCCCGAACACTGAAGCTTTCTTT. This chain uses TRBV5-6 with TRBJ1-1; 9 nucleotides align to TRBD1. Germline values: CDR1 SGHDT, CDR2 YYEEEE. The CDR3 totals 15 residues. The ends lost 4 bases at V and 1 base at J; junction bases unmatched: 5. The full variable domain, completed using reference TRBV5-6 and TRBJ1-1, is DAGVTQSPTHLIKTRGQQVTLRCSPKSGHDTVSWYQQALGQGPQFIFQYYEEEERQRGNFPDRFSGHQFPNYSSELNVNALLLGDSALYLCASSPQGAPNTEAFFGQGTRLTVV.

This sequence joins TRBV18 and TRBJ1-4; 7 bases are a match to TRBD1. The CDR3 covers 12 residues. V gave up 8 bases and J gave up 6 bases; unmatched junction bases: 3. Germline CDR1 is KGHSH and CDR2 is LQKENI. The chain's CDR3 is CASTQGHEKLFF. The CDR3 DNA reads TGTGCCAGCACACAGGGGCATGAAAAACTGTTTTTT.

J is TRBJ2-1 and V is TRBV7-9; possibly TRBD2 for D (6 bases). V shed 5 bases and J shed 3 bases, with 14 bases lying between them. This CDR3 comprises 15 residues. CDR1 SEHNR and CDR2 FQNEAQ come from the germline V gene (reference sequence). The CDR3 DNA reads as TGTGCCAGCAGCCCACTAGCCGGCTTCTACAATGAGCAGTTCTTC. It yields the protein CASSPLAGFYNEQFF.

The chain combines TRBV7-6 with TRBJ2-1, with TRBD2 matching over 10 bases. This CDR3 spans 15 amino acids. V shed 5 bases and J 1 base; nucleotides not matched to a gene: 2. Germline lookup yields CDR1 SGHVS and CDR2 FNYEAQ. In DNA form, the CDR3 reads TGTGCCAGCAGCCCGACTAGCGGGTCCTACAATGAGCAGTTCTTC. Translating gives CASSPTSGSYNEQFF.

CDR3 nucleotide sequence: TGCGCCAGCAGCGTTACAGGGGGTAGTAACACCGGGGAGCTGTTTTTT. It yields the protein CASSVTGGSNTGELFF. The chain is built from TRBV5-1 and TRBJ2-2, with TRBD1 matching over 8 bases. CDR3 size: 16 residues. Germline lookup yields CDR1 SGHRS and CDR2 YFSETQ. After removal of 4 bases from V and 2 bases from J, the junction contained 7 bases not matched to a gene.

This clone was counted a single time. The DNA for the CDR3 is TGTGCCAGCAGGAAAAAGACAGATTACCAAGAGACCCAGTACTTC. Protein product: CASRKKTDYQETQYF. The chain carries TRBV5-4 and TRBJ2-5; D possibly corresponds to TRBD1 (5 bases). The CDR3 is made up of 15 amino acids. The V gene lost 5 bases and the J gene lost 0 bases, with 14 bases spanning the gap. Germline V gene lookup returns CDR1 SGHNT and CDR2 YYREEE (reference sequence).

This clone has a handful of counts. The chain employs TRBV25-1 and TRBJ1-2; 10 nucleotides align to TRBD1. The CDR3 sequence is 14 residues long. Germline CDR1 MGHDK, CDR2 SYGVNS. V was clipped by 2 bases and J by 7 bases; unmatched bases: 4. The CDR3 loop reads CASSEGTGVFGYTF. CDR3 DNA sequence: TGTGCCAGCAGTGAAGGGACAGGGGTGTTTGGCTACACCTTC.

The chain couples TRBV9 to TRBJ1-5, with D unresolved. Germline loops: CDR1 SGDLS, CDR2 YYNGEE. The CDR3 covers 15 residues. V was clipped by 0 bases and J by 5 bases, with 12 bases between them. CDR3 nucleotides: TGTGCCAGCAGCGTAGGCCCAACGAGGGATCAGCCCCAGCATTTT. This encodes CASSVGPTRDQPQHF. The full variable domain, with the rest looked up from reference TRBV9 and TRBJ1-5, is DSGVTQTPKHLITATGQRVTLRCSPRSGDLSVYWYQQSLDQGLQFLIQYYNGEERAKGNILERFSAQQFPDLHSELNLSSLELGDSALYFCASSVGPTRDQPQHFGDGTRLSIL.

The chain is built from TRBV19 and TRBJ1-5, with a weak D call TRBD1 (5 bases). Germline CDR1 reads LNHDA; CDR2 reads SQIVND (reference sequence). This CDR3 is built from 15 residues. V shed 5 bases and J shed 0 bases, with 11 bases lying between them. The chain's CDR3 is CASSEQVHSNQPQHF. As DNA, the CDR3 is TGTGCCAGTAGTGAACAGGTTCATAGCAATCAGCCCCAGCATTTT.

This chain uses TRBV5-4 with TRBJ1-2, with D possibly matching TRBD1 (6 bases). Trimming cost V 4 bases and J 2 bases, with 12 bases left between them. CDR1 is SGHNT, CDR2 YYREEE, per germline (reference sequence). The CDR3 contains 14 residues. This CDR3 reads CASSPGQRNYGYTF. CDR3 DNA: TGTGCCAGCAGCCCAGGACAGAGAAACTATGGCTACACCTTC.

This clone was counted a single time. The V and J genes are TRBV2 and TRBJ1-5; TRBD1 is a possible D gene (5 bases). In germline, CDR1 is SNHLY, CDR2 FYNNEI. This CDR3 comprises 14 residues. The V gene lost 4 bases and the J gene lost 1 base, with 8 bases spanning the gap. This CDR3 reads CASSGGDSNQPQHF. The CDR3 bases are TGTGCCAGCAGTGGCGGGGACAGCAATCAGCCCCAGCATTTT.